Listed below are T cell receptor beta chains from one sample, sequenced in a study of blood T cell repertoires in COVID-19. Measured with immunoSEQ multiplex PCR; TCRdb has only the in-frame clones, and not every one. The sample contains 300,000 to 500,000 clones, approximately 88% of which appear only once. Sequenced sample: PBMCs or T cells enriched from blood (not recorded which). The receptor set was obtained from a woman aged 25-40 years with acute COVID-19. Both conserved end residues are trimmed from each CDR3.

CDR3: ASSLVGTGNGYT
V: TRBV5-1
J: TRBJ1-2

CDR3: ASSLSGGHGYKQY
V: TRBV9
J: TRBJ2-3

CDR3: ASSGRYNYGYT
V: TRBV9
J: TRBJ1-2

CDR3: ASSLARDQPQH
V: TRBV7-2
J: TRBJ1-5

CDR3: ASSLVGGREQY
V: TRBV5-1
J: TRBJ2-7

CDR3: SASTSGGYEQY
V: TRBV20-1
J: TRBJ2-7

CDR3: ATSLAGGHNEQF
V: TRBV24-1
J: TRBJ2-1

CDR3: ATSDSGQGTKGGYT
V: TRBV24-1
J: TRBJ1-2

CDR3: AWRGAIDYGYT
V: TRBV30
J: TRBJ1-2

CDR3: ASSVLAGSTDTQY
V: TRBV6-5
J: TRBJ2-3

CDR3: ASSEYRGSNQPQH
V: TRBV2
J: TRBJ1-5

CDR3: SARGGNEQY
V: TRBV20-1
J: TRBJ2-7

CDR3: ASSERVTQY
V: TRBV2
J: TRBJ2-3

CDR3: ARSHGTDNEKLF
V: TRBV5-3
J: TRBJ1-4

CDR3: ASRVAGLSYEQY
V: TRBV2
J: TRBJ2-7

CDR3: ASSSLRSSGGATDTQY
V: TRBV27
J: TRBJ2-3

CDR3: ASSQSGTSGDLTTSTDTQY
V: TRBV3-1/TRBV3-2
J: TRBJ2-3

CDR3: ASSPTGLDGYT
V: TRBV18
J: TRBJ1-2

CDR3: ASSIKAGGGARNIQY
V: TRBV19
J: TRBJ2-4

CDR3: AWSASSWAIQY
V: TRBV30
J: TRBJ2-4

CDR3: ASSLAGGRTDTQY
V: TRBV5-1
J: TRBJ2-3

CDR3: ASSQGDRADEQY
V: TRBV3-1/TRBV3-2
J: TRBJ2-7

CDR3: ASSQAHRGNTEAF
V: TRBV3-1/TRBV3-2
J: TRBJ1-1

CDR3: SVEEWLAGGNMNTQY
V: TRBV29-1
J: TRBJ2-3

CDR3: ASSLASGQGSYEQY
V: TRBV7-2
J: TRBJ2-7

CDR3: ASSQGQGYGYT
V: TRBV4-3
J: TRBJ1-2

CDR3: ASSFSGSTDTQY
V: TRBV7-2
J: TRBJ2-3

CDR3: ASSLFRGGEDTEAF
V: TRBV5-4
J: TRBJ1-1

CDR3: ASNDGQFGQPQH
V: TRBV19
J: TRBJ1-5

CDR3: SVRDRESYEQY
V: TRBV29-1
J: TRBJ2-7

CDR3: ASPGILLNGYT
V: TRBV2
J: TRBJ1-2

CDR3: ATSDLGQRGAF
V: TRBV24-1
J: TRBJ1-1

CDR3: ASSPTGTEAF
V: TRBV28
J: TRBJ1-1

CDR3: ASNPDREDYGYT
V: TRBV6-5
J: TRBJ1-2

CDR3: ASSRGQGPTEAF
V: TRBV7-9
J: TRBJ1-1

CDR3: ATSSGGAGRWETEAF
V: TRBV15
J: TRBJ1-1

CDR3: ATSPGGVRNIQY
V: TRBV24-1
J: TRBJ2-4

CDR3: ASSFFGKYEGEQY
V: TRBV7-2
J: TRBJ2-7

CDR3: ASSQYGGGTGELF
V: TRBV3-1/TRBV3-2
J: TRBJ2-2

CDR3: ASSPGQGEQY
V: TRBV7-8
J: TRBJ2-7

CDR3: AISLGQISGNTIY
V: TRBV10-3
J: TRBJ1-3

CDR3: AWGARLINYGYT
V: TRBV30
J: TRBJ1-2